The clone carrying this T cell receptor beta chain has a handful of counts. The sample is drawn from a study of blood T cell repertoires in COVID-19. Study information: Whether acute or convalescent, the COVID-19 samples came from the United States, Italy and Spain.

This table comes from immunoSEQ multiplex PCR, and its TCRdb copy is limited to in-frame clones, with some not included. The sample comprises approximately 180,000 clones, roughly three quarters of which are singletons, and less than 20% rests with the top ten. CDR1 and CDR2 (germline): SEHNR, FQNEAQ (reference sequence). With 1 base removed from V and 5 bases from J, the gap between germline ends came to 11 bases. This CDR3 spans 14 amino acids. Specimen: PBMCs or T cells enriched from blood (not recorded which). The clonotype comes from a woman between 45 and 60 years old with acute COVID-19. The rearrangement uses TRBV7-9 and TRBJ1-1, with a tentative D call TRBD1 (5 bases). The CDR3 here is CASSLGGLGTEAFF. CDR3 coding DNA: TGTGCCAGCAGCTTAGGGGGCTTGGGGACTGAAGCTTTCTTT.